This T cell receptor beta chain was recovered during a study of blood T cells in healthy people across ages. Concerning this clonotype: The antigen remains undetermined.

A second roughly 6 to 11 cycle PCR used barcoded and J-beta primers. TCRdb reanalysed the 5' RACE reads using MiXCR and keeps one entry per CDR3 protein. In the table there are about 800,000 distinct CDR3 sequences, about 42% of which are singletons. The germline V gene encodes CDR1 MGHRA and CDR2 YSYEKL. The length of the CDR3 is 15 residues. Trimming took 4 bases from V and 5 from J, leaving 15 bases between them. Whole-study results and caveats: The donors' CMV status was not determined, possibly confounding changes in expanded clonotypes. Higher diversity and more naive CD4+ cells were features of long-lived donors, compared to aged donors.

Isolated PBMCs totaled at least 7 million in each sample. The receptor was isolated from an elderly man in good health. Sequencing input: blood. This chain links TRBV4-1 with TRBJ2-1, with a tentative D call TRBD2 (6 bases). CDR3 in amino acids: CASSPGTPNNNEQFF. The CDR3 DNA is TGCGCCAGCAGCCCCGGGACTCCAAATAACAATGAGCAGTTCTTC.